These 17 T cell receptor beta chains came from one sample sequenced in a study of CD8 T cells in Susac syndrome. RNA was extracted with the RNeasy kit, and a quantity of about 0.45 to 1 ug was reverse transcribed using random hexamers. Using its own MiXCR run on the immunoSEQ multiplex PCR reads, TCRdb lists one record per CDR3 protein. This sample has 100,000 to 150,000 distinct CDR3 sequences, with over 75% found just once. Sequenced: CD8+ T cells from PBMCs. The receptors derive from a human donor with multiple sclerosis.

This clonotype occurred once. This sequence joins TRBV30 and TRBJ2-5, with D maybe TRBD1 (6 bases). The V end was cut by 3 bases, the J end by 5 bases, with 22 bases between. From germline, CDR1 is GTSNPN and CDR2 SVGIG (reference sequence). This CDR3 has 16 amino acids. The CDR3 sequence: CAWRPQQGQALETQYF. CDR3 in DNA: TGTGCCTGGAGACCCCAACAGGGTCAGGCTTTGGAGACCCAGTACTTC.

V and J are TRBV4-1 and TRBJ2-2; D perhaps matches TRBD1 (5 bases). Per germline, CDR1 MGHRA and CDR2 YSYEKL. CDR3 length equals 13 residues. The V end lost 4 bases, the J end lost 5 bases, and 8 bases lay between the germline ends. The CDR3 loop is CASSLRETGELFF. For the CDR3, the DNA is TGCGCCAGCAGCCTCAGGGAAACCGGGGAGCTGTTTTTT.

This clonotype has a single count. The V call is TRBV27, the J call TRBJ1-2; the D gene is possibly TRBD1 (5 bases). CDR3 length equals 14 residues. Germline-derived CDR1 and CDR2 are MNHEY and SMNVEV (reference sequence). Trimming removed 10 bases at V and 8 bases at J, with 23 bases between. The CDR3 DNA sequence: TGTGCCACCAGGGAAACCATAGATGTCTTGGGCTACACCTTC. Amino acid sequence: CATRETIDVLGYTF.

The rearrangement uses TRBV29-1 and TRBJ2-2; D possibly uses TRBD1 or TRBD2 (5 bases each). Trimming removed 4 bases from V and 6 bases from J, with 9 bases in between. Germline V gene sequence: CDR1 SQVTM, CDR2 ANQGSEA. The CDR3 spans 12 residues. The CDR3 DNA sequence: TGCAGCGTTGTAGGGGAGTCCGGGGAGCTGTTTTTT. Translated, it gives CSVVGESGELFF.

The genes are TRBV2 and TRBJ2-3; D unclear. In germline, CDR1 is SNHLY, CDR2 FYNNEI. V was trimmed by 6 bases and J by 2 bases, leaving 15 bases between them. CDR3 size: 15 residues. For the CDR3, the DNA is TGTGCCAGCAGCGAGGAGACTTCGACCACAGATACGCAGTATTTT. It translates to CASSEETSTTDTQYF.

The chain employs TRBV4-1 and TRBJ2-3; a possible D gene is TRBD2 (7 bases). From germline, CDR1 is MGHRA and CDR2 YSYEKL. CDR3 size: 18 residues. Trimming left V 1 base short and J 6 bases short, with 23 bases between. The CDR3 sequence is CASSQGGGLAGAVDTQYF. In DNA form, the CDR3 reads TGCGCCAGCAGCCAAGGGGGGGGGCTAGCCGGAGCCGTGGATACGCAGTATTTT.

The J gene is TRBJ2-1, the V gene TRBV7-6; no clear D gene. This CDR3 is built from 16 residues. Germline CDR1 SGHVS, CDR2 FNYEAQ. V was trimmed by 1 base and J by 0 bases, leaving 10 bases between them. CDR3 region: CASSLEGKVSYNEQFF. CDR3 coding DNA: TGTGCCAGCAGCTTAGAAGGGAAGGTCTCCTACAATGAGCAGTTCTTC.

In its sample, this clonotype was seen once. The chain couples TRBV5-6 to TRBJ2-5; no clear D. This CDR3 has 13 amino acids. V was pared by 0 bases and J by 4 bases, with 7 bases between. Germline V lookup: CDR1 SGHDT, CDR2 YYEEEE. The CDR3 region has the DNA TGTGCCAGCAGCTTGGATGCTCGAGAGACCCAGTACTTC. Translated, it gives CASSLDARETQYF.

The DNA of the CDR3 is TGTGCCAGCAGCTTGGGTTCGATACAGGGGTCGGAAGGCGAGCAGTACTTC. Translated, it gives CASSLGSIQGSEGEQYF. The chain carries TRBV7-9 and TRBJ2-7; 7 nucleotides agree with TRBD1. The CDR3 spans 17 residues. Germline CDR1 and CDR2: SEHNR and FQNEAQ (reference sequence). V trimming: 3 bases; J trimming: 6 bases; junction bases outside the gene matches: 17.

This clonotype was observed a few times. This CDR3 reads CASSLDPQPQHF. CDR3 in DNA: TGTGCCAGCAGCTTGGATCCTCAGCCCCAGCATTTT. The rearrangement joins TRBV5-5 to TRBJ1-5; D is unresolved. Trimming pared 0 bases from V and 6 bases from J, leaving 4 bases between. Germline CDR1 reads SGHKS; CDR2 reads YYEKEE (reference sequence). The CDR3 has 12 amino acids.

The chain employs TRBV12-3 or TRBV12-4 and TRBJ1-2; 7 bases line up with TRBD1. This CDR3 has 16 residues. V lost 3 bases and J lost 2; bases outside the gene matches: 9. CDR3 coding DNA: TGTGCCAGCAGTTTTACCACAGGGGTCCCAAACTATGGCTACACCTTC. Protein product: CASSFTTGVPNYGYTF.

The V call is TRBV5-1, the J call TRBJ2-3; TRBD2 matches at 9 bases. The CDR3 covers 15 residues. After removal of 5 bases from V and 4 bases from J, the junction contained 8 bases not matched to a gene. In germline, CDR1 is SGHRS, CDR2 YFSETQ. The DNA of the CDR3 is TGCGCCAGCAGTACCAGCGGGGGGTTCGCAGATACGCAGTATTTT. As protein: CASSTSGGFADTQYF.

The CDR3 protein is CSVESPGGRYNEQFF. Written as DNA, the CDR3 is TGCAGCGTTGAATCCCCAGGGGGCAGGTACAATGAGCAGTTCTTC. This rearrangement joins TRBV29-1 to TRBJ2-1; 8 bases agree with TRBD1. Trimming removed 2 bases from V and 4 bases from J; junction bases left unmatched: 7. The germline V gene encodes CDR1 SQVTM and CDR2 ANQGSEA. This CDR3 has 15 residues.

This chain joins TRBV29-1 and TRBJ2-6; 7 nucleotides align to TRBD2. This CDR3 region has 14 residues. CDR1 and CDR2 (germline): SQVTM, ANQGSEA. Trimming removed 5 bases from V and 4 bases from J; junction bases left unmatched: 5. This chain's CDR3 is CSVLLAQGANVLTF. CDR3 sequence (DNA): TGCAGCGTTTTACTAGCGCAGGGGGCCAACGTCCTGACTTTC.

The CDR3 DNA follows: TGTGCCAGCAGTTTATCAGCCGGGTTTAATCAGCCCCAGCATTTT. Translated: CASSLSAGFNQPQHF. The V call is TRBV27, the J call TRBJ1-5; D remains unclear. Trimming removed 0 bases at V and 4 bases at J, with 10 bases between. From germline, CDR1 is MNHEY and CDR2 SMNVEV (reference sequence). This CDR3 is 15 amino acids long.

This clonotype appeared once. The chain carries TRBV19 and TRBJ2-2; D remains ambiguous. Germline-derived CDR1 and CDR2 are LNHDA and SQIVND (reference sequence). The CDR3 has 14 residues. Deletions cut 6 bases from V and 6 bases from J, with 14 bases between. CDR3 residues: CASRLISRPGELFF. The CDR3 region has the DNA TGTGCCAGTAGATTAATATCGCGCCCCGGGGAGCTGTTTTTT.

V usage is TRBV7-2 and J usage is TRBJ1-1; TRBD1 matches at 8 bases. This CDR3 has 14 amino acids. The V segment lost 6 bases and the J segment 4 bases; nucleotides outside the gene matches: 7. The germline CDR1 and CDR2 sequences are SGHTA and FQGNSA. The CDR3 DNA reads TGTGCCAGCAGTTATGACAGGGGAAGCACTGAAGCTTTCTTT. Translated: CASSYDRGSTEAFF.